This T cell receptor (beta chain) was sequenced in a study of blood T cell repertoires in COVID-19 (dated by TCRdb to the early 2020s). In terms of the full investigation: Collaborator samples came from the United States, Italy and Spain and covered acute and convalescent phases of COVID-19. The prospective study material was composed of cDNA or gDNA derived from T cells, B-cell-depleted T cells, or PBMCs. Subjects who had been exposed to COVID-19, were actively infected with it, or had recovered from it provided the deeply sampled blood TCRbeta repertoires that made up the dataset. The repertoires were released in a freely available public database meant as a resource for research on the immune response to SARS-CoV-2. Samples came from the ongoing ImmuneRACE study (first 160 participants) plus 1,254 subjects from 6 global collaborators. Sample metadata almost always included a de-identified subject ID, COVID-19 status, age in years and sex. Where available, HLA class I and class II types were obtained from metadata supplied by the sample provider rather than from assay-based typing.

The full study reports these points: How much clinical and demographic metadata was included differed by source and by participant, and the metadata was provided uncurated.

Reading from cysteine to phenylalanine, the CDR3 counts 15 amino acids. The sequence is cut down to CDR3 DNA, 45 bases in frame from base 1. Sequences MNHEY (CDR1) and SMNVEV (CDR2) are obtained from the germline V gene (reference sequence). V is cut by 4 bases and J by 1 base, and the space between the germline ends is 11 bases. TCRbeta CDR3 regions were amplified from genomic DNA using the immunoSEQ Assay, a bias-controlled multiplex PCR. As for how the authors treated the data: Within the assay, amplification of reference gene primers was used to estimate how many nucleated cells each sample contained. To quantify the absolute abundance of each unique TCRbeta CDR3 rearrangement, sequence reads were collapsed and filtered. For each sample, productive Simpson clonality was calculated as the square root of Simpson's diversity index across productive rearrangements. What TCRdb holds here is the immuneACCESS table cut down to in-frame rearrangements. Part of the clones is not present; checked against another copy, under half of the missing clones reflect an unresolved V gene, and the others are unexplained. That table is the source of V, J and clone size, and D and trimming were worked out from the DNA. In all, the sample holds some 80,000 clones, and over 70% of those were seen once. Around 9.4% of the sample lies in the top ten.

Whole blood was collected in K2EDTA tubes by collaborating institutions according to the institutions' own protocols. For TCRbeta analysis, collaborators shipped samples in one of three forms: frozen whole blood, isolated PBMCs, or DNA extracted from either of those sample types. With regard to this clone: Its antigen specificity is not known. Base qualities are not recorded, but no much larger clone differs from it by a single base.

The sequencing sample was made of peripheral blood. This TCR was recovered from a human donor in a cohort sampled during active COVID-19. The rearranged segments are TRBV27 and TRBJ1-5; the best D guess is TRBD1, with 6 bases matching. This receptor has the CDR3 CASSSRGASNQPQHF. The base sequence is TGTGCCAGCAGTTCCAGGGGCGCGAGCAATCAGCCCCAGCATTTT.